This T cell receptor (beta chain) was retrieved from a study of cytomegalovirus exposure and HLA in healthy donors. V was pared by 3 bases and J by 5 bases, with 4 bases of the junction left unmatched. The CDR3 is 14 residues long. Looked up from germline, CDR1 is SGHRS and CDR2 is YFSETQ. The PCR employed 60 Vbeta primers together with 13 Jbeta primers. Sequencing used immunoSEQ multiplex PCR; TCRdb keeps in-frame clones, though not all of them. The sample lists more than 110,000 clones; roughly 10% were seen once. Sequenced: PBMCs. This receptor was obtained from a man aged 45-65 years in good health and CMV-seronegative. The rearrangement joins TRBV5-1 to TRBJ2-1; 8 positions agree with TRBD2. CDR3 loop: CASSSGGGNNEQFF. CDR3 bases: TGCGCCAGCAGCTCCGGGGGGGGGAACAATGAGCAGTTCTTC. Based on the CDR3 plus reference TRBV5-1 and TRBJ2-1, the full variable domain is KAGVTQTPRYLIKTRGQQVTLSCSPISGHRSVSWYQQTPGQGLQFLFEYFSETQRNKGNFPGRFSGRQFSNSRSEMNVSTLELGDSALYLCASSSGGGNNEQFFGPGTRLTVL.